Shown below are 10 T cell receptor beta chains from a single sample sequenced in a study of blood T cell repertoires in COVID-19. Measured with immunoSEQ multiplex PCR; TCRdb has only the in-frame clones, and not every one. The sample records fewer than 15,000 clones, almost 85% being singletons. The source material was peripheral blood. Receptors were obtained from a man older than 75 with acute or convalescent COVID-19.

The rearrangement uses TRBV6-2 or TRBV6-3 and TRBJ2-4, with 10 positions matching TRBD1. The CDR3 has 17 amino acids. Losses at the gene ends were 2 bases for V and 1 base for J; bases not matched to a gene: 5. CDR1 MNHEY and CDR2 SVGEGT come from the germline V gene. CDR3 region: CASSYGTGESAKNIQYF. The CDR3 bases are TGTGCCAGCAGTTACGGGACAGGGGAATCGGCCAAAAACATTCAGTACTTC.

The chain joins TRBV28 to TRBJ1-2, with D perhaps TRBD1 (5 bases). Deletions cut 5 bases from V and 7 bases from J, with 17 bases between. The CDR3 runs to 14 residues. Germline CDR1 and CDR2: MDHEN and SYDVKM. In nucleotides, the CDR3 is TGTGCCAGCAGTCCCCCGGGGGGGTTTGCTGGCTACACCTTC. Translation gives CASSPPGGFAGYTF.

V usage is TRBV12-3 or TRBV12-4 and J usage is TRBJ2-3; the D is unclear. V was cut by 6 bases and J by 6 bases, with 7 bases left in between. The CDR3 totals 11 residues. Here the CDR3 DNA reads TGTGCCAGCAGCCTGTCGGATACGCAGTATTTT. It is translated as CASSLSDTQYF.

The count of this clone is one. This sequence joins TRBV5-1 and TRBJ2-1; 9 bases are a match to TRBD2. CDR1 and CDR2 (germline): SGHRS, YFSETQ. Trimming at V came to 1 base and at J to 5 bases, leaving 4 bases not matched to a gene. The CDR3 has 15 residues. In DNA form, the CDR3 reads TGCGCCAGCAGCTTGTATCTAGCGGGGAACAATGAGCAGTTCTTC. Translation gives CASSLYLAGNNEQFF.

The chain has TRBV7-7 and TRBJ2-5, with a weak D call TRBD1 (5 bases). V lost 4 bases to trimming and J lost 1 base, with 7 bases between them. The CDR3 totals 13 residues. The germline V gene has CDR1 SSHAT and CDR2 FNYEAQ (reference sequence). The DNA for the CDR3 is TGTGCCAGCAGCTCTGACAGCCAAGAGACCCAGTACTTC. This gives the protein CASSSDSQETQYF.

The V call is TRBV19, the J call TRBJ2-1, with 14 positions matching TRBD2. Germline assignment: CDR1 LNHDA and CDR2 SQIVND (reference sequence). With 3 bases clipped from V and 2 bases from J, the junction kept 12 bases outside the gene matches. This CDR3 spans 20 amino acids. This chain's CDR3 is CASSMLRTSGGILTYNEQFF. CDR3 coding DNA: TGTGCCAGTAGTATGCTCCGGACTAGCGGGGGGATCCTGACCTACAATGAGCAGTTCTTC. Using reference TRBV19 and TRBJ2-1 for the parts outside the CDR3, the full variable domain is DGGITQSPKYLFRKEGQNVTLSCEQNLNHDAMYWYRQDPGQGLRLIYYSQIVNDFQKGDIAEGYSVSREKKESFPLTVTSAQKNPTAFYLCASSMLRTSGGILTYNEQFFGPGTRLTVL.

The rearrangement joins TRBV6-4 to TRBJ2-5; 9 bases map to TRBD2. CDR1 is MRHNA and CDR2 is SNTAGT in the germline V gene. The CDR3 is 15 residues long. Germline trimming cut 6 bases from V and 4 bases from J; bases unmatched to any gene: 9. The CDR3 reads CASRYGGGATETQYF. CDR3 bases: TGTGCCAGCAGGTACGGCGGGGGGGCTACAGAGACCCAGTACTTC.

This chain's CDR3 is CASSQGVLDSTRDGYTF. Here the CDR3 DNA reads TGTGCCAGCAGCCAAGGGGTCCTGGACAGTACTCGAGATGGCTACACCTTC. This rearrangement joins TRBV4-2 to TRBJ1-2, with D perhaps matching TRBD1 (6 bases). The length of the CDR3 is 17 residues. The ends were cut back, 1 base at V and 6 bases at J, with 21 bases in the middle. Germline CDR1 reads LGHNA; CDR2 reads YNFKEQ.

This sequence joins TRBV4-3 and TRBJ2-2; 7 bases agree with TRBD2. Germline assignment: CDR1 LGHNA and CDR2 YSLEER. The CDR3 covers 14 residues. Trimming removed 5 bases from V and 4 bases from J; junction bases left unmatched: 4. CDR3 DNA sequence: TGCGCCAGCAGCAATGGGAGGGGCACCGGGGAGCTGTTTTTT. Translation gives CASSNGRGTGELFF.

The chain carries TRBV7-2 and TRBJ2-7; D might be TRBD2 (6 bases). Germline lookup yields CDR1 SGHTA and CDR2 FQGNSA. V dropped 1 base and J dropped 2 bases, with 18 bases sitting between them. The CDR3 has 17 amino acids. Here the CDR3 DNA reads TGTGCCAGCAGCTTAGGTCAAGGAGGGGTGGTCCCCTACGAGCAGTACTTC. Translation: CASSLGQGGVVPYEQYF.